These 8 T cell receptor beta chains were all obtained from the same sample, sequenced in a study of cytomegalovirus exposure and HLA in healthy donors. The method was immunoSEQ multiplex PCR; TCRdb's version includes in-frame clones alone and lacks a portion of them. The sample consists of about 150,000 clones, approximately 86% of them appearing once. Sequencing was carried out using PBMCs. The origin of the receptors is a human donor in good health.

This chain joins TRBV11-3 and TRBJ2-2; D not resolved. Germline V gene lookup returns CDR1 SGHNT and CDR2 YENEEA. This CDR3 contains 13 residues. V was pared by 5 bases and J by 4 bases, with 8 bases between. For the CDR3, the DNA is TGTGCCAGCAGCCCCCCGGTCACCGGGGAGCTGTTTTTT. As protein: CASSPPVTGELFF.

V usage is TRBV2 and J usage is TRBJ1-1; 10 bases align to TRBD1. CDR1 and CDR2 from the germline V gene are SNHLY and FYNNEI. With V trimmed by 5 bases and J by 0 bases, 3 bases remained unmatched. This CDR3 spans 15 amino acids. CDR3 in DNA: TGTGCCAGCAGTAGACAGGGGGCCCTGAACACTGAAGCTTTCTTT. Translation: CASSRQGALNTEAFF. The variable domain in full, completed from reference TRBV2 and TRBJ1-1, reads EPEVTQTPSHQVTQMGQEVILRCVPISNHLYFYWYRQILGQKVEFLVSFYNNEISEKSEIFDDQFSVERPDGSNFTLKIRSTKLEDSAMYFCASSRQGALNTEAFFGQGTRLTVV.

V is TRBV18 and J is TRBJ2-7, with 11 bases that match TRBD1. This CDR3 spans 15 amino acids. CDR1 is KGHSH and CDR2 is LQKENI in the germline V gene. V lost 2 bases to trimming and J lost 5 bases; unmatched junction nucleotides: 5. CDR3 in DNA: TGTGCCAGCTCACCAGGGACAGGGGGACACCACGAGCAGTACTTC. It translates to CASSPGTGGHHEQYF. The complete variable domain, with remaining parts taken from reference TRBV18 and TRBJ2-7, reads NAGVMQNPRHLVRRRGQEARLRCSPMKGHSHVYWYRQLPEEGLKFMVYLQKENIIDESGMPKERFSAEFPKEGPSILRIQQVVRGDSAAYFCASSPGTGGHHEQYFGPGTRLTVT.

This clone was detected a few times. This chain connects TRBV19 to TRBJ1-1, with D unclear. The V gene's germline CDR1 is LNHDA and CDR2 SQIVND (reference sequence). This CDR3 is 14 amino acids long. Trimming removed 4 bases at V and 5 bases at J, with 14 bases between. CDR3 coding DNA: TGTGCCAGTAGTAAACGATCCTCCGGGACTGAAGCTTTCTTT. It is translated as CASSKRSSGTEAFF.

The chain joins TRBV7-8 to TRBJ2-1; D unresolved. Germline loops: CDR1 SGHVS, CDR2 FQNEAQ. The CDR3 sequence is 16 residues long. V was trimmed by 3 bases and J by 0 bases, leaving 12 bases between them. CDR3 in DNA: TGTGCCAGCAGCTTGATGACTGCCTTCTCCTACAATGAGCAGTTCTTC. As protein: CASSLMTAFSYNEQFF.

This chain uses TRBV28 with TRBJ2-6, with 7 nucleotides matching TRBD2. The length of the CDR3 is 15 residues. The germline V gene encodes CDR1 MDHEN and CDR2 SYDVKM. Trimming took 4 bases from V and 2 from J; bases not matched to a gene: 2. The CDR3 reads CASSWEGTGANVLTF. The CDR3, as DNA: TGTGCCAGCAGTTGGGAGGGGACTGGGGCCAACGTCCTGACTTTC. The full variable domain, in which reference TRBV28 and TRBJ2-6 provide the parts outside the CDR3, is DVKVTQSSRYLVKRTGEKVFLECVQDMDHENMFWYRQDPGLGLRLIYFSYDVKMKEKGDIPEGYSVSREKKERFSLILESASTNQTSMYLCASSWEGTGANVLTFGAGSRLTVL.

The rearrangement uses TRBV7-8 and TRBJ2-1; 8 positions agree with TRBD2. V gave up 4 bases and J gave up 0 bases; unmatched junction bases: 8. Germline CDR1 and CDR2: SGHVS and FQNEAQ. The CDR3 is 17 amino acids. DNA of the CDR3: TGTGCCAGCAGCTCCTTATTAGCGGGGAGCTCCTACAATGAGCAGTTCTTC. It specifies CASSSLLAGSSYNEQFF.

The rearrangement uses TRBV5-1 and TRBJ2-1, with 7 bases matching TRBD2. V lost 1 base, J lost 10 bases, and 5 bases stayed unmatched. The CDR3 runs to 13 residues. Germline lookup yields CDR1 SGHRS and CDR2 YFSETQ. For the CDR3, the DNA is TGCGCCAGCAGCTTGAGGGCTAGCGGCGAGCAGTTCTTC. Amino acid sequence: CASSLRASGEQFF.